The next 9 T cell receptor beta chains were all read from a single sample in a study of cytomegalovirus exposure and HLA in healthy donors. It was with 60 Vbeta and 13 Jbeta primers that the PCR ran. Assay used: immunoSEQ multiplex PCR; TCRdb lists only in-frame clones, some missing. This table holds about 60,000 clones, about 82% found once. Sequencing used PBMCs. Receptors originate from a man under 40 in good health and CMV-seronegative.

The chain joins TRBV30 to TRBJ2-5; 8 bases line up with TRBD1. Trimming took 4 bases from V and 0 from J; bases not matched to a gene: 1. The germline V gene has CDR1 GTSNPN and CDR2 SVGIG (reference sequence). This CDR3 is 13 amino acids long. This CDR3 reads CAWNRGYQETQYF. The CDR3 DNA is TGTGCCTGGAACAGGGGGTACCAAGAGACCCAGTACTTC.

V usage is TRBV28 and J usage is TRBJ2-2, with D possibly TRBD2 on 5 matching bases. V was shortened by 5 bases and J by 5 bases, with 12 bases between the two germline ends. The CDR3 runs to 14 residues. In germline, CDR1 is MDHEN, CDR2 SYDVKM. The CDR3 loop is CASSPHRTTGELFF. The CDR3 bases are TGTGCCAGCAGTCCCCACCGGACTACCGGGGAGCTGTTTTTT. The full variable domain, in which reference TRBV28 and TRBJ2-2 provide the parts outside the CDR3, is DVKVTQSSRYLVKRTGEKVFLECVQDMDHENMFWYRQDPGLGLRLIYFSYDVKMKEKGDIPEGYSVSREKKERFSLILESASTNQTSMYLCASSPHRTTGELFFGEGSRLTVL.

V and J are TRBV6-6 and TRBJ1-6; D is ambiguous. The CDR3 covers 13 residues. V gave up 10 bases and J gave up 6 bases, with 13 bases separating them. CDR1 and CDR2 (germline): MNHNY, SVGAGI (reference sequence). The CDR3 DNA reads as TGTGCCACGGGCGTAGGGAGTAATTCACCCCTCCACTTT. It specifies CATGVGSNSPLHF.

The rearrangement links TRBV7-9 to TRBJ2-1; 9 bases fit TRBD1. Germline V lookup: CDR1 SEHNR, CDR2 FQNEAQ (reference sequence). This CDR3 has 16 residues. The junction had 12 bases not matched to a gene; V was cut back by 5 bases and J by 7 bases. CDR3 bases: TGTGCCAGCAGCAAAACCAGGGACAGGGAAAGGAATGAGCAGTTCTTC. Amino acids: CASSKTRDRERNEQFF. The whole variable domain, filled in from reference TRBV7-9 and TRBJ2-1, reads DTGVSQNPRHKITKRGQNVTFRCDPISEHNRLYWYRQTLGQGPEFLTYFQNEAQLEKSRLLSDRFSAERPKGSFSTLEIQRTEQGDSAMYLCASSKTRDRERNEQFFGPGTRLTVL.

This chain joins TRBV19 and TRBJ2-3; D is unclear. Germline V gene sequence: CDR1 LNHDA, CDR2 SQIVND (reference sequence). With 4 bases removed from V and 1 base from J, the gap between germline ends came to 9 bases. The CDR3 length is 14 residues. CDR3 sequence: CASSSQARTDTQYF. The CDR3 DNA reads as TGTGCCAGTAGTAGTCAGGCCCGCACAGATACGCAGTATTTT.

The rearrangement uses TRBV29-1 and TRBJ2-1; 11 bases align to TRBD1. V lost 2 bases and J lost 4; bases outside the gene matches: 4. Germline V CDR1 and CDR2: SQVTM, ANQGSEA. CDR3 length: 15 amino acids. The CDR3 loop is CSVETGQGVYNEQFF. In DNA, the CDR3 is TGCAGCGTTGAAACGGGACAGGGGGTGTACAATGAGCAGTTCTTC.

The gene calls are TRBV5-1 and TRBJ2-5, with 8 bases that match TRBD1. The CDR3 is made up of 16 amino acids. Germline CDR1 is SGHRS and CDR2 is YFSETQ. Germline trimming cut 2 bases from V and 2 bases from J; bases unmatched to any gene: 8. CDR3 sequence reads: CASSFSTGVMQETQYF. CDR3 bases: TGCGCCAGCAGCTTCTCGACAGGGGTCATGCAAGAGACCCAGTACTTC. The full variable domain, its missing parts supplied by reference TRBV5-1 and TRBJ2-5, is KAGVTQTPRYLIKTRGQQVTLSCSPISGHRSVSWYQQTPGQGLQFLFEYFSETQRNKGNFPGRFSGRQFSNSRSEMNVSTLELGDSALYLCASSFSTGVMQETQYFGPGTRLLVL.

The J gene is TRBJ1-1, the V gene TRBV6-1; 7 bases line up with TRBD1. CDR3 length: 16 amino acids. The V segment lost 3 bases and the J segment 2 bases; nucleotides outside the gene matches: 9. The germline V gene encodes CDR1 MNHNS and CDR2 SASEGT. The CDR3 loop is CASSDTLQGRNTEAFF. The CDR3 DNA reads TGTGCCAGCAGTGATACATTACAGGGGCGTAACACTGAAGCTTTCTTT.

The chain joins TRBV2 to TRBJ2-6; possible D gene TRBD1, 6 bases. Germline V gene lookup returns CDR1 SNHLY and CDR2 FYNNEI. The germline V and J ends were trimmed by 8 bases and 0 bases, with 11 bases remaining between them. The CDR3 totals 15 residues. CDR3 residues: CASQRQDSGANVLTF. DNA of the CDR3: TGTGCCAGCCAAAGACAGGACTCTGGGGCCAACGTCCTGACTTTC.